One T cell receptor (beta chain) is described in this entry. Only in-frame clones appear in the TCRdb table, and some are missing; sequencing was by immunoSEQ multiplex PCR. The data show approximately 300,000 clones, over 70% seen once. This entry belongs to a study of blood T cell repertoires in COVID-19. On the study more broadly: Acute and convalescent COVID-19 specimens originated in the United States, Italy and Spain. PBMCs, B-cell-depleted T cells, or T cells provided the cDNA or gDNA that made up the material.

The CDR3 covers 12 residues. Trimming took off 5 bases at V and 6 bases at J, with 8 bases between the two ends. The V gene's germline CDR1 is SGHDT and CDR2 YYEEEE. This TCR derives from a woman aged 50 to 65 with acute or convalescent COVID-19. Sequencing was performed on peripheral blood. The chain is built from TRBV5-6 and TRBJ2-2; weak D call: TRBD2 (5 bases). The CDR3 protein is CASSEGSGELFF. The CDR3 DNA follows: TGTGCCAGCAGTGAGGGATCCGGGGAGCTGTTTTTT.